At least ten counts were recorded for the clone carrying this T cell receptor (beta chain). The V end lost 3 bases, the J end lost 5 bases, and 11 bases lay between the germline ends. Germline values: CDR1 MDHEN, CDR2 SYDVKM. CDR3 length: 14 amino acids. This sample is part of a study of T-cell reconstitution after alpha-beta-depleted transplantation in children. Library preparation (for TCRbeta) was performed with unique molecular identifiers. MiXCR, run by TCRdb on the PCR reads, gives a single entry per CDR3 protein. The data contain around 190,000 distinct CDR3 sequences, approximately 7% of them singletons.

This chain joins TRBV28 and TRBJ2-1; weak D call: TRBD2 (5 bases). The TCR sequence derives from a boy younger than 10 with acute lymphoblastic leukemia, due to receive a stem cell transplant. The sequencing here drew on PBMCs, taken before TCRalphabeta/CD19-depleted stem cell transplant. CDR3 bases: TGTGCCAGCAGTTTCCCACTAGGGAACAATGAGCAGTTCTTC. Residues: CASSFPLGNNEQFF.